Listed here are 16 T cell receptor beta chains from one sample, sequenced in a study of metastatic and nonmetastatic thyroid tumors. With MiXCR, TCRdb reprocessed the PCR reads. The repertoire holds nearly 15,000 clones, with roughly 19% as singletons. None of the patients had undergone any treatment ahead of thyroid surgery. Sequences were obtained from blood. The receptor source for this set is a female donor with papillary thyroid cancer or a benign thyroid nodule (not recorded which). Some clones in this sample may be carry-over from other donors' samples.

This clone is categorized as medium-sized. The rearrangement joins TRBV20-1 to TRBJ2-1, with 8 nucleotides matching TRBD2. The CDR3 consists of 14 residues. V shed 6 bases and J 8 bases; nucleotides not matched to a gene: 12. Germline V gives CDR1 DFQATT, CDR2 SNEGSKA (reference sequence). The CDR3 nucleotides read TGCAGTGCCGAGAGGGGGACTAGGATAGATGAGCAGTTCTTC. Protein sequence: CSAERGTRIDEQFF.

The J gene is TRBJ1-3, the V gene TRBV11-2; no clear D. The CDR3 is 16 amino acids. With 4 bases removed from V and 0 bases from J, the gap between germline ends came to 13 bases. Germline V gene lookup returns CDR1 SGHAT and CDR2 FQNNGV. The CDR3 DNA sequence: TGTGCCAGCAGCTCTTTGACCGGACTCTCTGGAAACACCATATATTTT. This gives the protein CASSSLTGLSGNTIYF.

The chain uses TRBV20-1 and TRBJ1-2; TRBD1 aligns across 7 bases. J lost 1 base, V lost 6 bases, and 5 bases had no gene match. Germline CDR1 DFQATT, CDR2 SNEGSKA (reference sequence). The CDR3 consists of 13 residues. The CDR3 DNA reads TGCAGTGCGTGGGACAGACATAACTATGGCTACACCTTC. Translating it yields CSAWDRHNYGYTF.

This clone was seen at least ten times. This chain connects TRBV24-1 to TRBJ1-3; D is undetermined. Trimming stripped 10 bases from V and 0 bases from J, with 3 bases between. This CDR3 spans 11 amino acids. The V gene's germline CDR1 is KGHDR and CDR2 SFDVKD. CDR3 sequence reads: CATSSGNTIYF. The CDR3 DNA sequence: TGTGCCACGAGCTCTGGAAACACCATATATTTT.

By sample share, this clone is medium-sized. The chain joins TRBV6-1 to TRBJ2-7; D perhaps matches TRBD2 (5 bases). CDR3 length: 14 residues. Germline V gives CDR1 MNHNS, CDR2 SASEGT. The V and J ends lost 6 bases and 1 base respectively, with 13 bases between them. Here the CDR3 DNA reads TGTGCCAGCAGACGGGTGAGCGGATCCTACGAGCAGTACTTC. Its protein product is CASRRVSGSYEQYF.

Judged by abundance, this clone is medium-sized. V usage is TRBV5-1 and J usage is TRBJ2-7; TRBD1 is a possible D gene (6 bases). Looked up from germline, CDR1 is SGHRS and CDR2 is YFSETQ. The V gene lost 2 bases and the J gene lost 6 bases, with 15 bases spanning the gap. The CDR3 contains 14 residues. CDR3 nucleotides: TGCGCCAGCAGCTTCAACAGGGCACGCAGCGAGCAGTACTTC. Its translation: CASSFNRARSEQYF.

This clone showed up many times. The gene calls are TRBV5-1 and TRBJ2-3; 11 bases match TRBD2. J was trimmed by 4 bases and V by 3 bases; bases with no gene match: 13. Germline-derived CDR1 and CDR2 are SGHRS and YFSETQ. There are 18 residues in the CDR3. DNA of the CDR3: TGCGCCAGCAGCTGGGGGATAGCGGGAGGGGGCCTGCCAGATACGCAGTATTTT. Translated, it gives CASSWGIAGGGLPDTQYF.

The genes are TRBV2 and TRBJ2-2, with 9 bases identical to TRBD1. The CDR3 is 14 amino acids. Trimming at V came to 6 bases and at J to 4 bases, leaving 3 bases not matched to a gene. The germline V gene encodes CDR1 SNHLY and CDR2 FYNNEI. The CDR3 DNA reads as TGTGCCAGCAGAAGGGACAGGGTCACCGGGGAGCTGTTTTTT. This translates into CASRRDRVTGELFF.

The genes are TRBV5-4 and TRBJ2-3, with TRBD2 as a possible D gene (6 bases). The V end lost 0 bases, the J end lost 5 bases, and 16 bases lay between the germline ends. CDR3 length equals 16 residues. Germline V gene data show CDR1 as SGHNT and CDR2 as YYREEE (reference sequence). CDR3 coding DNA: TGTGCCAGCAGCTTGGGGGTAGCGGTTAGGGGAGATACGCAGTATTTT. Its translation: CASSLGVAVRGDTQYF.

Comment on this clone: At one of its ends the junction is not consistent with the germline gene, which may arise from a read error. The chain carries TRBV7-2 and TRBJ2-1; the D is unclear. The CDR3 runs 13 residues. Germline V lookup: CDR1 SGHTA, CDR2 FQGNSA. The chain's CDR3 is CVSITEGAGEQFF. As DNA, the CDR3 is TGTGTCAGCATTACAGAAGGAGCTGGCGAGCAGTTCTTC.

Sample share makes this clone medium-sized. The rearrangement joins TRBV6-1 to TRBJ2-7, with D possibly being TRBD1 (6 bases). CDR1 is MNHNS, CDR2 SASEGT, per germline. This CDR3 comprises 14 residues. Trimming cost V 8 bases and J 3 bases, with 17 bases left between them. This CDR3 reads CASRGQPPNYEQYF. CDR3 coding DNA: TGTGCCAGCCGTGGACAGCCCCCCAACTACGAGCAGTACTTC.

This clone is labeled medium-sized (0.01 to 0.1%). The V call is TRBV20-1, the J call TRBJ2-7, with D possibly matching TRBD2 (6 bases). V was shortened by 4 bases and J by 7 bases, with 17 bases between the two germline ends. The germline gives CDR1 DFQATT, CDR2 SNEGSKA (reference sequence). This CDR3 has 13 amino acids. CDR3 in amino acids: CSAKWTIGREQYF. The CDR3 bases are TGCAGTGCTAAATGGACTATCGGGCGGGAGCAGTACTTC.

This clone was seen more than once but under ten times. Other DNA sequences in the same sample also yield this CDR3. V and J are TRBV6-1 and TRBJ1-2; D not resolved. The CDR3 covers 12 residues. With 5 bases removed from V and 8 bases from J, the gap between germline ends came to 12 bases. Per the germline V gene, CDR1 is MNHNS and CDR2 is SASEGT. This CDR3 is CASSPRGFGYTF. For the CDR3, the DNA is TGTGCCAGCAGTCCCCGAGGGTTCGGCTACACCTTC.

This clone was seen a few times. The chain carries TRBV6-1 and TRBJ2-7; D unresolved. V was cut by 5 bases and J by 5 bases, with 16 bases left in between. The CDR3 contains 14 residues. Germline assignment: CDR1 MNHNS and CDR2 SASEGT. This CDR3 reads CASSPRASRDEQYF. The CDR3 region has the DNA TGTGCCAGCAGTCCACGGGCCTCTAGGGACGAGCAGTACTTC.

V is TRBV20-1 and J is TRBJ2-7; D is possibly TRBD2 (6 bases). The length of the CDR3 is 14 residues. Trimming removed 1 base from V and 7 bases from J, with 17 bases in between. Germline V gene lookup returns CDR1 DFQATT and CDR2 SNEGSKA (reference sequence). The CDR3 nucleotides are TGCAGTGCTAGAGGAGCCGGGACTGCGGGGGAGCAGTACTTC. Protein product: CSARGAGTAGEQYF.

This clone was picked up many times. The chain employs TRBV20-1 and TRBJ2-3; 11 bases align to TRBD2. Germline CDR1 reads DFQATT; CDR2 reads SNEGSKA (reference sequence). This CDR3 region has 14 residues. V was pared by 2 bases and J by 6 bases, with 4 bases of the junction left unmatched. The CDR3 spells CSARLAGGFDTQYF. The CDR3 nucleotides are TGCAGTGCTAGATTAGCGGGAGGGTTTGATACGCAGTATTTT.